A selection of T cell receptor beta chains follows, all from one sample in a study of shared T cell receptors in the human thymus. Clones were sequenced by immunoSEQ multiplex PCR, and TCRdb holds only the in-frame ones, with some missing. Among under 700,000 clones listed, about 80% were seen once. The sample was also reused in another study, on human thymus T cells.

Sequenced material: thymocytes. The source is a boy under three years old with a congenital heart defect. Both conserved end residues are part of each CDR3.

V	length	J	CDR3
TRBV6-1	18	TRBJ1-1	CASSDQGTTGGRSTEAFF
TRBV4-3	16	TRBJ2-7	CASSQEGEEESYEQYF
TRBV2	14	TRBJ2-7	CASSYRDRTYEQYF
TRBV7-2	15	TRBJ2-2	CASSLADRDMGELFF
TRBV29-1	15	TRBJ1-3	CSVEGQGVSGNTIYF
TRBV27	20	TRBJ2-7	CASSLARPPGLAGGPYEQYF
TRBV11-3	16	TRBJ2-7	CASSLGGGRARYEQYF
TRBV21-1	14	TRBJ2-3	CASSNPLATDTQYF
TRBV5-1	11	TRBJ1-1	CASSNRQEAFF
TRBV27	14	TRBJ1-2	CASSRTGSGYGYTF
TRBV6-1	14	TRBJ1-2	CASRTGGDFYGYTF
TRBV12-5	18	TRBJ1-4	CASGPAGQGAILNEKLFF
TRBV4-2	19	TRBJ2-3	CASSQVGLAGVSPPDTQYF
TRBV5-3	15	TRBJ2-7	CARSINRTGPYEQYF
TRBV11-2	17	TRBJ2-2	CASSGRGGGFPSGELFF
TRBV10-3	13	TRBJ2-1	CATGTSGSGEQFF
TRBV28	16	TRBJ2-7	CASRPQAGGPSAEQYF
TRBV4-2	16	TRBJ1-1	CASSQDWGRINTEAFF
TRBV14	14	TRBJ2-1	CASSKGADYNEQFF
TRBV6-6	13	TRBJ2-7	CASMSLSSYEQYF
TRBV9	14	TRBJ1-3	CASSLGQNGNTIYF
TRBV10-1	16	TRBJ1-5	CASRLPGRRGNQPQHF
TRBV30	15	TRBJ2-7	CAWSGQGAAGDEQYF
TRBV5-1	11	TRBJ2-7	CASPEGGEQYF
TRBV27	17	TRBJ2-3	CASSIYLARKSTDTQYF
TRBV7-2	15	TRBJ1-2	CASSPRDRPSGGYTF
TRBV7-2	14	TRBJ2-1	CASSLDTGNGEQFF
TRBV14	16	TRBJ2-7	CASSPGNRGHRFEQYF